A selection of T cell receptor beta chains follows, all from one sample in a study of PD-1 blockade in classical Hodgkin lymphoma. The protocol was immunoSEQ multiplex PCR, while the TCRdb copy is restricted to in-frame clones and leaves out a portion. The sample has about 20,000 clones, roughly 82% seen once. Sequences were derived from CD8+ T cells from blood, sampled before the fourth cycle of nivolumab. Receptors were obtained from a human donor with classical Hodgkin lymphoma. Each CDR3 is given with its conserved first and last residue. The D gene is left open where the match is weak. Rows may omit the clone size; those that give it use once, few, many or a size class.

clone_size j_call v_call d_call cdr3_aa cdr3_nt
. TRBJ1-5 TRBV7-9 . CASSLERHYSNQPQHF TGTGCCAGCAGCTTAGAACGGCATTATAGCAATCAGCCCCAGCATTTT
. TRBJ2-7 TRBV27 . CASTTDRNSYEQYF TGTGCCAGCACCACGGACCGTAACTCCTACGAGCAGTACTTC
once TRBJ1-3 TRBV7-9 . CASSPASLFSGNTIYF TGTGCCAGCAGCCCGGCGTCGCTTTTCTCTGGAAACACCATATATTTT
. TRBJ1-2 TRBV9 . CASSVGALGARYGYTF TGTGCCAGCAGCGTAGGGGCCCTGGGGGCGAGGTATGGCTACACCTTC
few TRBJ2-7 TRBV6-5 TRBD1 CASRAGTGPYEQYF TGTGCCAGCAGGGCCGGGACAGGCCCCTACGAGCAGTACTTC
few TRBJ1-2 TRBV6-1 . CASIPLAGYGYTF TGTGCCAGCATCCCATTAGCCGGGTATGGCTACACCTTC
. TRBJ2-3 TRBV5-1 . CASTSPGNTDTQYF TGCGCCAGCACCTCTCCGGGGAACACAGATACGCAGTATTTT
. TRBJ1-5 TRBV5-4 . CASSLGRNQPQHF TGTGCCAGCAGCTTGGGGAGAAATCAGCCCCAGCATTTT
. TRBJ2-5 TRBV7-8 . CASDRNQETQYF TGTGCCTCAGACCGCAACCAAGAGACCCAGTACTTC
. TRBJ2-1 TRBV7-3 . CASSLDLAGRYNEQFF TGTGCCAGCAGCTTGGACCTAGCCGGACGCTACAATGAGCAGTTCTTC
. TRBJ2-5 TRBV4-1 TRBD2 CASSQMGLAGNGDQYF TGCGCCAGCAGCCAAATGGGACTAGCGGGCAACGGGGACCAGTACTTC
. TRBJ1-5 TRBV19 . CASSWSGDQPQHF TGTGCCAGTAGTTGGTCAGGAGATCAGCCCCAGCATTTT
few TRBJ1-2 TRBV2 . CASSDSGAPYGYTF TGTGCCAGCAGTGATTCGGGGGCCCCCTATGGCTACACCTTC
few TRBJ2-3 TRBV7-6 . CASSLDTTWADTQYF TGTGCCAGCAGCTTAGACACAACTTGGGCAGATACGCAGTATTTT
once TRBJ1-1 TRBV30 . CAWSIQGVDSF TGTGCCTGGAGCATACAGGGAGTAGACTCTTTT
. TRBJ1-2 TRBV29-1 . CSVGTERNYGYTF TGCAGCGTTGGAACGGAGCGAAACTATGGCTACACCTTC
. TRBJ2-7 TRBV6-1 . CASRLTGSEYYEQYF TGTGCCAGCAGATTAACAGGGTCTGAATACTACGAGCAGTACTTC
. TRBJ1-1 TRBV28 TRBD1 CASSSGTGGTEAFF TGTGCCAGCAGTTCCGGGACAGGGGGCACTGAAGCTTTCTTT
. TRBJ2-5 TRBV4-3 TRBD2 CASSQGIAGGPVAETQYF TGCGCCAGCAGCCAAGGGATAGCGGGGGGGCCGGTGGCAGAGACCCAGTACTTC
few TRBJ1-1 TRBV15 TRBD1 CATSRDRGQNTEAFF TGTGCCACCAGCAGAGACAGGGGGCAGAACACTGAAGCTTTCTTT
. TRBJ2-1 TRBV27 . CASSSPTTGPTQFF TGTGCCAGCAGTTCCCCCACCACCGGGCCCACGCAGTTCTTC
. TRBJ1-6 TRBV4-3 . CASSQDKGNNSPLHF TGCGCCAGCAGCCAAGATAAGGGTAATAATTCACCCCTCCACTTT